The 8 T cell receptor beta chains given below trace back to one sample, sequenced in a study of T cells in Graves' hyperthyroidism and ophthalmopathy. It was RNA transcripts that yielded the amplified TCR beta CDR3 regions. RT-PCR in the first round (using the HTBI primer set) targeted the TCR CDR3. TCRdb re-derived calls from the multiplex PCR reads in MiXCR, one entry per CDR3 protein. The table has hundreds of thousands of distinct CDR3 sequences, roughly a third seen once. The sequenced sample was blood. These receptor sequences come from a woman aged 40-49 years with Graves' hyperthyroidism.

This clonotype was recorded many times. DNA of the CDR3: TGCGCCAGCAGCCATAATACAGAGAACACTGAAGCTTTCTTT. This translates into CASSHNTENTEAFF. The chain recombines TRBV4-3 with TRBJ1-1, with D unclear. V lost 3 bases, J lost 1 base, and 9 bases lay in between. The CDR3 runs to 14 residues. Germline values: CDR1 LGHNA, CDR2 YSLEER.

The chain recombines TRBV19 with TRBJ2-7, with unresolved D. The V gene's germline CDR1 is LNHDA and CDR2 SQIVND (reference sequence). CDR3 length: 13 residues. Trimming pared 5 bases from V and 2 bases from J, leaving 10 bases between. CDR3 region: CASSDAETYEQYF. The CDR3 DNA reads TGTGCCAGTAGTGATGCAGAAACCTACGAGCAGTACTTC. The variable domain in full, with the rest retrieved from reference TRBV19 and TRBJ2-7, is DGGITQSPKYLFRKEGQNVTLSCEQNLNHDAMYWYRQDPGQGLRLIYYSQIVNDFQKGDIAEGYSVSREKKESFPLTVTSAQKNPTAFYLCASSDAETYEQYFGPGTRLTVT.

This clonotype was observed at least ten times. The rearrangement joins TRBV10-3 to TRBJ1-6; D gene uncertain. Germline V gene sequence: CDR1 ENHRY, CDR2 SYGVKD. Trimming left V 4 bases short and J 7 bases short, with 14 bases between. This CDR3 comprises 15 residues. This CDR3 reads CAISGISAANSPLHF. CDR3 DNA sequence: TGTGCCATCAGTGGAATAAGTGCCGCGAATTCACCCCTCCACTTT.

This clonotype was observed a handful of times. The CDR3 loop reads CASSLVYAGGSEQYF. As DNA, the CDR3 is TGTGCCAGCAGCTTGGTATATGCGGGAGGGAGCGAGCAGTACTTC. V and J are TRBV5-8 and TRBJ2-7, with 9 bases lining up with TRBD2. V shed 0 bases and J 6 bases; nucleotides not matched to a gene: 7. Looked up from germline, CDR1 is SGHTS and CDR2 is YDEGEE. There are 15 residues in the CDR3. Full variable domain (outside the CDR3, taken from reference TRBV5-8 and TRBJ2-7): EAGVTQSPTHLIKTRGQQATLRCSPISGHTSVYWYQQALGLGLQFLLWYDEGEERNRGNFPPRFSGRQFPNYSSELNVNALELEDSALYLCASSLVYAGGSEQYFGPGTRLTVT.

This clonotype appeared many times. The V gene is TRBV24-1, the J gene TRBJ1-1; D remains unclear. The CDR3 consists of 14 residues. The V end lost 7 bases, the J end lost 2 bases, and 13 bases lay between the germline ends. CDR1 is KGHDR, CDR2 SFDVKD, per germline. For the CDR3, the DNA is TGTGCCACCAGGCCCACCGGTTCCAACACTGAAGCTTTCTTT. This sequence encodes CATRPTGSNTEAFF.

The chain is built from TRBV20-1 and TRBJ2-5; D is perhaps TRBD2 (6 bases). Matching the DNA end better, TRBJ2-1 makes the J call doubtful. This CDR3 contains 13 residues. Germline V lookup: CDR1 DFQATT, CDR2 SNEGSKA (reference sequence). CDR3 in amino acids: CSASPGGGGEQFF. The DNA for the CDR3 is TGCAGTGCTTCACCCGGGGGAGGAGGTGAGCAGTTCTTC.

There are a few counts of this clonotype. This chain joins TRBV6-1 and TRBJ1-2; possibly TRBD1 for D (6 bases). Germline V gives CDR1 MNHNS, CDR2 SASEGT. The CDR3 sequence is 14 residues long. V lost 4 bases, J lost 5 bases, and 14 bases lay in between. CDR3 nucleotide sequence: TGTGCCAGCAGTGCCCTCCAGGGGAGATATGGCTACACCTTC. Residues: CASSALQGRYGYTF.

The CDR3 DNA follows: TGCAGCGTTGGGGCAGGGGTGGGCTATGGCTACACCTTC. Its protein is CSVGAGVGYGYTF. This chain uses TRBV29-1 with TRBJ1-2; weak D call: TRBD1 (6 bases). The CDR3 consists of 13 residues. The V and J ends lost 4 bases and 4 bases respectively, with 13 bases between them. The V gene's germline CDR1 is SQVTM and CDR2 ANQGSEA.